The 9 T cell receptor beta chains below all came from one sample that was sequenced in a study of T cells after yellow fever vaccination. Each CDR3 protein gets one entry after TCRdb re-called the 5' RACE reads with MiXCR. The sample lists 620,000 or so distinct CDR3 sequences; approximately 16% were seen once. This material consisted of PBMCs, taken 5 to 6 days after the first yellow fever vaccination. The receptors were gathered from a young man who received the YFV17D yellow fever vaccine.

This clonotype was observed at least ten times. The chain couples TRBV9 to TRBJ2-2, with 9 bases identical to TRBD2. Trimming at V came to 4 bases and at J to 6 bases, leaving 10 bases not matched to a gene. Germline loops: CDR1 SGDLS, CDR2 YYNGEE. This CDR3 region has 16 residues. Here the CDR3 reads CASSPPLAGAPGELFF. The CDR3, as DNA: TGTGCCAGCAGCCCCCCCTTAGCGGGGGCCCCCGGGGAGCTGTTTTTT.

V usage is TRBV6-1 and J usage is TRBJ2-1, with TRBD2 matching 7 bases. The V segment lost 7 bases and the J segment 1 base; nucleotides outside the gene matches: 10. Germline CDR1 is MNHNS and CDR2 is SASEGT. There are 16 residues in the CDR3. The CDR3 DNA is TGTGCCAGCACCCCAACCTGGGGAGGGTCCTACAATGAGCAGTTCTTC. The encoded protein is CASTPTWGGSYNEQFF.

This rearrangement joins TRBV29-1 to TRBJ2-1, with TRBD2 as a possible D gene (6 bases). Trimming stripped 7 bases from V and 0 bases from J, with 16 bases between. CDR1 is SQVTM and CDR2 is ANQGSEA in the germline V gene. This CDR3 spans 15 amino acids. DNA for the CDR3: TGCAGCGGCATGGGCGGGGTGAGCTCCTACAATGAGCAGTTCTTC. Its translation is CSGMGGVSSYNEQFF.

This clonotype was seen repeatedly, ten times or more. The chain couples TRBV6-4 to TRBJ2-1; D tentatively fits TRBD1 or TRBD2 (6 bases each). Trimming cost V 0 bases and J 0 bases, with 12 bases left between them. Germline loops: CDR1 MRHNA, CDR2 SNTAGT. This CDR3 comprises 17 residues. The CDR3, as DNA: TGTGCCAGCAGTGACTCGCACGAGGGGGGCTCCTACAATGAGCAGTTCTTC. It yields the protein CASSDSHEGGSYNEQFF.

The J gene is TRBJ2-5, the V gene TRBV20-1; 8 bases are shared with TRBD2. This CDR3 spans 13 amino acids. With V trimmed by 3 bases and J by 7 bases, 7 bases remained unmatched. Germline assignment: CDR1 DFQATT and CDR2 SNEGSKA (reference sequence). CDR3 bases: TGCAGTGCTAGCGTAGCGGGGCCTGGGACCCAGTACTTC. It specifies CSASVAGPGTQYF.

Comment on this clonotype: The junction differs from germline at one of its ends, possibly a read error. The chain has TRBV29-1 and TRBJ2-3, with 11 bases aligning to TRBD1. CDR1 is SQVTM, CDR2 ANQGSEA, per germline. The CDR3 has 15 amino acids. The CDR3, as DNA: TGCAGCGTTGAAGAGGACAGGGGGCCCGCAGATACTCAGTATTTT. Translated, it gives CSVEEDRGPADTQYF.

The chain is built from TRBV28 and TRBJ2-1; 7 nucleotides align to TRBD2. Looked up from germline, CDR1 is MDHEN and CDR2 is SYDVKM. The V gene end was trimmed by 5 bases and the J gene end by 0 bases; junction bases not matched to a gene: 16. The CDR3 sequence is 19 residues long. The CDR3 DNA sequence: TGTGCCAGCAGTCCGGAAGAACAGAGCGGGGCTTTCTCCTACAATGAGCAGTTCTTC. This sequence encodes CASSPEEQSGAFSYNEQFF.

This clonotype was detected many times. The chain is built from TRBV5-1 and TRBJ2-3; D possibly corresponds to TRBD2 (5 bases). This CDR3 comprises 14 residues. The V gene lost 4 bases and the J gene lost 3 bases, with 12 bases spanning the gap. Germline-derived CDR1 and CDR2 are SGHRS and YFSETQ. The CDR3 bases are TGCGCCAGCAGCCCAACTAGAGGGACAGATACGCAGTATTTT. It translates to CASSPTRGTDTQYF.

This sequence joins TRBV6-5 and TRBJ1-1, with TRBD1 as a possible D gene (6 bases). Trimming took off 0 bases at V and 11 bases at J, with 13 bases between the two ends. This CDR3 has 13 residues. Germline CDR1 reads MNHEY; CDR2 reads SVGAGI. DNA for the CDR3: TGTGCCAGCAGTTACTCGATGCTGGGGGCGGCTTTCTTT. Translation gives CASSYSMLGAAFF.